What follows are 29 T cell receptor beta chains derived from one specimen sequenced in a study of glioma-infiltrating T cells. Using RNA template, CDR3s of TCR alpha and beta were amplified with iRepertoire arm-PCR. TCRdb analysed the multiplex PCR reads with MiXCR anew, one entry per CDR3 protein. The repertoire consists of under 200,000 distinct CDR3 sequences, with about 46% occurring once and the leading ten covering roughly 5.5%. The sample consisted of glioma tissue, nonneoplastic brain tissue, or PBMCs (not recorded which). The receptors shown here come from a human donor with low-grade glioma or glioblastoma, undergoing nonglioma brain surgery, or in good health (not recorded which).

As for this clonotype: This may stem from a read error, because a much larger clone lies one nucleotide away. The CDR3, as DNA: TGCAGTGCTAGTCACTTACAGGGATGGATGAACACTGAAGCTTTCTTT. Translating it yields CSASHLQGWMNTEAFF. The chain combines TRBV20-1 with TRBJ1-1; possibly TRBD1 for D (6 bases). This CDR3 spans 16 amino acids. CDR1 and CDR2 (germline): DFQATT, SNEGSKA (reference sequence). V lost 3 bases and J 0 bases, leaving 17 bases between the germline ends.

Details on this clonotype: This may stem from a read error, because a much larger clone lies one nucleotide away. The rearrangement joins TRBV28 to TRBJ1-3; the D is unclear. The germline V gene encodes CDR1 MDHEN and CDR2 SYDVKM. The CDR3 is 13 amino acids. CDR3 coding DNA: TGTGATAGCACTGGCGGCTCTGGAAACACCATATATTTT. Its translation is CDSTGGSGNTIYF.

This clonotype was observed many times. The rearrangement joins TRBV6-6 to TRBJ2-5; 10 nucleotides match TRBD2. J was trimmed by 0 bases and V by 0 bases; bases with no gene match: 7. The CDR3 has 18 residues. CDR1 and CDR2 from the germline V gene are MNHNY and SVGAGI (reference sequence). The CDR3 sequence is CASSYSRLAGLNQETQYF. CDR3 in DNA: TGTGCCAGCAGTTACTCCAGACTAGCGGGCTTAAACCAAGAGACCCAGTACTTC.

The chain employs TRBV29-1 and TRBJ2-4; perhaps TRBD2 as D (6 bases). CDR3 length: 12 amino acids. V lost 7 bases and J lost 9, with 16 bases in between. Germline CDR1 reads SQVTM; CDR2 reads ANQGSEA. CDR3 coding DNA: TGCAGCGCGTCGTCGGGAGCTGCCATTCAGTACTTC. Translated: CSASSGAAIQYF.

This clonotype was seen ten or more times. DNA of the CDR3: TGTGCCAGCAGTGAAGAGGGAACAGGGATTGGAAACACCATATATTTT. Protein: CASSEEGTGIGNTIYF. The chain joins TRBV2 to TRBJ1-3; D possibly corresponds to TRBD1 (6 bases). CDR1 is SNHLY and CDR2 is FYNNEI in the germline V gene. The V gene lost 1 base and the J gene lost 3 bases, with 13 bases spanning the gap. The CDR3 runs to 16 residues. The full variable domain, completed using reference TRBV2 and TRBJ1-3, is EPEVTQTPSHQVTQMGQEVILRCVPISNHLYFYWYRQILGQKVEFLVSFYNNEISEKSEIFDDQFSVERPDGSNFTLKIRSTKLEDSAMYFCASSEEGTGIGNTIYFGEGSWLTVV.

The chain joins TRBV27 to TRBJ2-1, with 8 bases that match TRBD1. V lost 5 bases, J lost 10 bases, and 13 bases stayed unmatched. Per the germline V gene, CDR1 is MNHEY and CDR2 is SMNVEV (reference sequence). The CDR3 covers 15 residues. CDR3 sequence reads: CASSITGTGPYEQFF. The DNA of the CDR3 is TGTGCCAGCAGTATTACCGGGACAGGACCTTACGAGCAGTTCTTC.

V usage is TRBV19 and J usage is TRBJ2-2, with D uncertain. Deletions cut 9 bases from V and 5 bases from J, with 19 bases between. The CDR3 totals 15 residues. Germline V gene lookup returns CDR1 LNHDA and CDR2 SQIVND (reference sequence). This chain's CDR3 is CASSRLPTLTGELFF. The CDR3 nucleotides are TGTGCCAGCAGCCGACTCCCAACTCTTACCGGGGAGCTGTTTTTT.

The chain recombines TRBV27 with TRBJ1-2; D gene uncertain. CDR3 size: 13 residues. Trimming shortened V by 5 bases and J by 14 bases, and 21 bases separated the two germline ends. Germline V gene data show CDR1 as MNHEY and CDR2 as SMNVEV (reference sequence). The CDR3 sequence is CASSPQNSYGQTF. The CDR3 bases are TGTGCCAGCAGTCCTCAGAACTCGTATGGCCAGACCTTC.

CDR3 sequence reads: CASSQGLAGGETQYF. The CDR3 nucleotides read TGCGCCAGCAGCCAGGGACTAGCGGGAGGAGAGACCCAGTACTTC. The chain links TRBV5-1 to TRBJ2-5, with 15 bases identical to TRBD2. CDR1 is SGHRS and CDR2 is YFSETQ in the germline V gene. The trim removed 4 bases at V and 4 bases at J, leaving 2 bases unmatched. The CDR3 extends over 15 amino acids.

The V call is TRBV28, the J call TRBJ2-1; a weak D match, TRBD2 (5 bases). The CDR3 is 16 residues long. Trimming pared 5 bases from V and 12 bases from J, leaving 26 bases between. Germline CDR1 MDHEN, CDR2 SYDVKM. CDR3 nucleotide sequence: TGTGCCAGCAGTATTTCGATAGAGGGATCCCGCGGTGGGCAGTTCTTC. Encoded protein: CASSISIEGSRGGQFF.

Concerning this clonotype: One junction end disagrees with the germline gene, perhaps due to a read error. The chain recombines TRBV20-1 with TRBJ2-3, with 8 bases identical to TRBD2. The CDR3 runs 15 residues. In germline, CDR1 is DFQATT, CDR2 SNEGSKA (reference sequence). This CDR3 reads CSATEVTSVTGTQYF. The CDR3 DNA reads TGCAGTGCTACAGAGGTGACTAGCGTCACAGGTACGCAGTATTTT.

To note about this clonotype: Since a much larger clone is just one base distant, this may be a read error. The conserved closing phenylalanine or tryptophan is absent in this CDR3, likely reflecting a read error. The chain employs TRBV28 and TRBJ2-7; D might be TRBD2 (5 bases). V shed 3 bases and J shed 1 base, with 7 bases lying between them. The CDR3 length is 13 residues. Germline V gene lookup returns CDR1 MDHEN and CDR2 SYDVKM. CDR3 DNA sequence: TGTGCCAGCAGTTTCGGGGAGTCCTACGAGCAGTACTTG. This gives the protein CASSFGESYEQYL.

This clonotype was observed many times. The chain recombines TRBV6-1 with TRBJ2-3; D unresolved. V lost 7 bases, J lost 5 bases, and 10 bases lay in between. Germline V CDR1 and CDR2: MNHNS, SASEGT. The CDR3 totals 12 residues. The CDR3 region has the DNA TGTGCCAGCACCGAGAGAGGAGATACGCAGTATTTT. Its translation: CASTERGDTQYF.

This clonotype was counted ten times or more. The chain combines TRBV24-1 with TRBJ2-3, with D unresolved. V lost 2 bases, J lost 0 bases, and 11 bases lay in between. Germline values: CDR1 KGHDR, CDR2 SFDVKD. This CDR3 is 16 amino acids long. The CDR3 DNA reads as TGTGCCACCAGTGATTCATCCGGTACTAGCACAGATACGCAGTATTTT. It is translated as CATSDSSGTSTDTQYF.

This clonotype appeared a few times. J is TRBJ2-7 and V is TRBV12-5, with TRBD2 matching over 10 bases. CDR3 length: 16 amino acids. The V gene end was trimmed by 2 bases and the J gene end by 3 bases; junction bases not matched to a gene: 7. Germline loops: CDR1 LGHNT, CDR2 FRNRAP. The CDR3 coding sequence is TGTGCTAGTGGTTTGATCGTAGCGGGAGGAATCTACGAGCAGTACTTC. This codes for CASGLIVAGGIYEQYF.

Note on this clonotype: A read error may account for a junction end that differs from germline. The rearrangement joins TRBV7-6 to TRBJ2-5; 11 bases map to TRBD1. Germline V gene sequence: CDR1 SGHVS, CDR2 FNYEAQ. The CDR3 loop spans 16 amino acids. The CDR3: CASSTHRTGGAEIQYF. Here the CDR3 DNA reads TGTGCCAGCAGCACCCACCGGACAGGGGGCGCGGAGATCCAGTACTTC.

This clonotype was seen at least ten times. V usage is TRBV4-1 and J usage is TRBJ1-5; the D is unclear. Germline V gene data show CDR1 as MGHRA and CDR2 as YSYEKL. The CDR3 covers 13 residues. V was clipped by 0 bases and J by 6 bases, with 6 bases between them. The CDR3 DNA is TGCGCCAGCAGCCAAGATCCAGGTCAGCCCCAGCATTTT. It codes for CASSQDPGQPQHF.

The J gene is TRBJ2-1, the V gene TRBV10-3; 7 bases fit TRBD2. Germline CDR1 ENHRY, CDR2 SYGVKD. The CDR3 is made up of 15 amino acids. V was clipped by 10 bases and J by 2 bases; unmatched bases: 11. The CDR3 is CATETGTTAYNEQFF. The CDR3 DNA follows: TGTGCCACCGAGACCGGGACTACCGCCTACAATGAGCAGTTCTTC.

The chain couples TRBV10-1 to TRBJ1-1, with D perhaps TRBD1 (5 bases). V dropped 4 bases and J dropped 8 bases, with 17 bases sitting between them. CDR3 size: 14 residues. The V gene's germline CDR1 is WNHNN and CDR2 SYGVQD (reference sequence). The DNA for the CDR3 is TGCGCCAGCAGTGCTACGGGGCTAACTTACGAAGCTTTCTTT. Its translation is CASSATGLTYEAFF.

There are many counts of this clonotype. The chain joins TRBV20-1 to TRBJ2-5; tentative D call: TRBD1 (6 bases). The V gene lost 3 bases and the J gene lost 0 bases, with 14 bases spanning the gap. CDR3 length: 15 residues. The germline CDR1 and CDR2 sequences are DFQATT and SNEGSKA (reference sequence). The CDR3 sequence is CSASPLRDNQETQYF. The CDR3 DNA follows: TGCAGTGCTAGTCCTCTCCGGGACAACCAAGAGACCCAGTACTTC.

Regarding this clonotype: A read error may explain this, as a much larger clone is one base away. V is TRBV28 and J is TRBJ2-5; the D is unclear. This CDR3 is built from 12 residues. Per germline, CDR1 MDHEN and CDR2 SYDVKM. Trimming cost V 5 bases and J 7 bases, with 11 bases left between them. Here the CDR3 DNA reads TGTGCCAGCAGTGCCGGGTTGGGGACCCAGTACTTC. It specifies CASSAGLGTQYF.

This clonotype was observed many times. V and J are TRBV28 and TRBJ2-5, with D perhaps TRBD1 (5 bases). CDR3 length: 15 residues. With 6 bases removed from V and 5 bases from J, the gap between germline ends came to 19 bases. Germline CDR1 and CDR2: MDHEN and SYDVKM. This CDR3 reads CASSPIRPSGETQYF. DNA of the CDR3: TGTGCCAGCAGCCCGATCCGGCCCTCAGGGGAGACCCAGTACTTC.

Only one count was recorded for this clonotype. A much larger clonotype is one base distant, so this may be a read error. The rearrangement joins TRBV2 to TRBJ1-1; no reliable D call. This CDR3 has 15 amino acids. Germline V gene lookup returns CDR1 SNHLY and CDR2 FYNNEI. CDR3 sequence (DNA): TGTGCCAGAAGTGAGCATACAGTCTCGAACACTGAAGCTTTCTTT. This codes for CARSEHTVSNTEAFF.

In regard to this clonotype: A much larger clone differs from this one at a single base, so this may be a read error. The J gene is TRBJ1-5, the V gene TRBV6-6; D uncertain. V was cut by 0 bases and J by 0 bases, with 12 bases left in between. The CDR3 runs 17 residues. Germline V gene lookup returns CDR1 MNHNY and CDR2 SVGAGI (reference sequence). CDR3 in amino acids: CASSYSRTTASNQPQHF. The DNA of the CDR3 is TGTGCCAGCAGTTACTCACGGACCACGGCTAGCAATCAGCCCCAGCATTTT.

As concerns this clonotype: This sequence may be a read error, since a much larger clone differs from it by one base. The chain has TRBV28 and TRBJ1-2; maybe TRBD1 (6 bases). The ends were cut back, 4 bases at V and 9 bases at J, with 12 bases in the middle. CDR1 is MDHEN, CDR2 SYDVKM, per germline. The CDR3 loop spans 12 amino acids. CDR3 DNA: TGTGCCAGCAGTTCCCCGGACAGCCGCTACACCTTC. It yields the protein CASSSPDSRYTF.

The chain is built from TRBV6-1 and TRBJ1-5, with D perhaps TRBD1 (5 bases). The germline gives CDR1 MNHNS, CDR2 SASEGT. The CDR3 sequence is 16 residues long. V was shortened by 0 bases and J by 7 bases, with 16 bases between the two germline ends. The DNA of the CDR3 is TGTGCCAGCAGTGAAGCGCGGAACGGGGGTGGCCAGCCCCAGCATTTT. Translation gives CASSEARNGGGQPQHF.

This clonotype was observed a few times. The genes are TRBV7-6 and TRBJ2-1; possibly TRBD2 for D (5 bases). The CDR3 has 16 residues. The germline CDR1 and CDR2 sequences are SGHVS and FNYEAQ. V lost 5 bases and J 6 bases, leaving 20 bases between the germline ends. CDR3 bases: TGTGCCAGCAGCCCCCTTTTTAGAGGGCCTCTCAATGAGCAGTTCTTC. Translating gives CASSPLFRGPLNEQFF.

The table lists this clonotype with many counts. The chain joins TRBV19 to TRBJ2-1; the D gene could be TRBD1 or TRBD2 (6 bases each). Trimming left V 8 bases short and J 10 bases short, with 21 bases between. CDR1 and CDR2 from the germline V gene are LNHDA and SQIVND (reference sequence). This CDR3 is built from 14 residues. Here the CDR3 reads CASLDSIGGREQFF. CDR3 nucleotide sequence: TGTGCCAGTTTAGATTCGATCGGGGGCCGAGAGCAGTTCTTC.

As regards this clonotype: A much larger clone differs from this one at a single base, so this may be a read error. V usage is TRBV24-1 and J usage is TRBJ1-1, with D perhaps TRBD1 (5 bases). From germline, CDR1 is KGHDR and CDR2 SFDVKD. V shed 7 bases and J shed 1 base, with 15 bases lying between them. The CDR3 totals 15 residues. The CDR3 here is CATSARGVPNTEAFF. CDR3 sequence (DNA): TGTGCCACCAGCGCCCGAGGGGTACCGAACACTGAAGCTTTCTTT.